The 28 T cell receptor beta chains reported below all come from one sample, sequenced in a study of blood T cell repertoires in COVID-19. Clones were sequenced by immunoSEQ multiplex PCR, and TCRdb holds only the in-frame ones, with some missing. Of 150,000 to 200,000 clones listed, approximately 90% are singletons. Sequencing was performed on peripheral blood. The receptor set was obtained from a human donor in a cohort sampled during active COVID-19.

This rearrangement joins TRBV5-1 to TRBJ1-4; a possible D gene is TRBD1 (5 bases). The V gene's germline CDR1 is SGHRS and CDR2 YFSETQ. V shed 4 bases and J shed 0 bases, with 13 bases lying between them. This CDR3 spans 16 amino acids. The DNA for the CDR3 is TGCGCCAGCAGCGTTGGAGGGGATGCAACTAATGAAAAACTGTTTTTT. Translation gives CASSVGGDATNEKLFF.

V is TRBV29-1 and J is TRBJ1-2; TRBD1 matches at 9 bases. The CDR3 is 12 amino acids. The junction had 4 bases not matched to a gene; V was cut back by 7 bases and J by 4 bases. CDR1 and CDR2 (germline): SQVTM, ANQGSEA. The CDR3 bases are TGCAGCGCTGGGACAGGGACCTATGGCTACACCTTC. Translating gives CSAGTGTYGYTF.

With respect to this clone: Other DNA sequences in the sample encode the same CDR3. V gene TRBV30 combines with J gene TRBJ2-5; perhaps TRBD1 as D (6 bases). Germline CDR1 reads GTSNPN; CDR2 reads SVGIG (reference sequence). The CDR3 is 13 residues long. Trimming removed 0 bases from V and 2 bases from J, with 7 bases in between. The CDR3 reads CAWSVGQQETQYF. The CDR3 DNA is TGTGCCTGGAGTGTAGGACAGCAAGAGACCCAGTACTTC.

V usage is TRBV9 and J usage is TRBJ2-3, with TRBD2 matching over 9 bases. Germline CDR1 is SGDLS and CDR2 is YYNGEE. The CDR3 is 16 amino acids. The V segment lost 2 bases and the J segment 6 bases; nucleotides outside the gene matches: 10. CDR3 sequence: CASSVLAGVAGDTQYF. The DNA for the CDR3 is TGTGCCAGCAGCGTGTTAGCGGGAGTCGCGGGGGATACGCAGTATTTT.

The rearrangement uses TRBV7-9 and TRBJ1-4; 9 bases fit TRBD1. CDR3 length: 14 amino acids. Germline loops: CDR1 SEHNR, CDR2 FQNEAQ (reference sequence). After removal of 4 bases from V and 7 bases from J, the junction contained 4 bases not matched to a gene. CDR3 sequence reads: CASSSGTGSEKLFF. The CDR3 DNA follows: TGTGCCAGCAGCTCCGGGACAGGGAGTGAAAAACTGTTTTTT.

Of note for this clone: The sample has other DNA sequences that encode this CDR3 too. This rearrangement joins TRBV15 to TRBJ2-5, with a tentative D call TRBD2 (6 bases). In germline, CDR1 is LNHNV, CDR2 YYDKDF (reference sequence). Trimming took off 0 bases at V and 5 bases at J, with 7 bases between the two ends. CDR3 length equals 13 residues. The CDR3 bases are TGTGCCACCAGCAGAGAACGGGGGGAGACCCAGTACTTC. Its protein is CATSRERGETQYF.

The chain joins TRBV3-1 (or the pseudogene TRBV3-2) to TRBJ1-2, with 9 bases identical to TRBD1. Germline V CDR1 and CDR2: LGHDT, YNNKEL (reference sequence). The trim removed 3 bases at V and 8 bases at J, leaving 10 bases unmatched. This CDR3 is 15 amino acids long. CDR3 in DNA: TGTGCCAGCAGCCATGAGGGACAGGGTATAGGCGGCTACACCTTC. It yields the protein CASSHEGQGIGGYTF.

This clone has a single count. CDR3 in DNA: TGTGCCAGCTCAGTCAGGAACACCGGGGAGCTGTTTTTT. Translated, it gives CASSVRNTGELFF. The rearrangement uses TRBV18 and TRBJ2-2; D is undetermined. The CDR3 runs 13 residues. V shed 5 bases and J shed 1 base, with 5 bases lying between them. Germline V gene data show CDR1 as KGHSH and CDR2 as LQKENI.

This clone was detected a few times. The rearrangement uses TRBV4-2 and TRBJ2-1; no reliable D call. The CDR3 is 17 residues long. Germline CDR1 LGHNA, CDR2 YNFKEQ. The V gene lost 2 bases and the J gene lost 8 bases, with 22 bases spanning the gap. The CDR3 DNA sequence: TGTGCCAGCAGCCAAAATTCGCGGCGCCAATCTCGCGATGAGCAGTTCTTC. It specifies CASSQNSRRQSRDEQFF.

This sequence joins TRBV28 and TRBJ2-7; 9 bases line up with TRBD2. This CDR3 spans 14 amino acids. Germline CDR1 and CDR2: MDHEN and SYDVKM. CDR3: CATLAGDSSYEQYF. For the CDR3, the DNA is TGTGCAACGTTAGCGGGGGACAGCTCCTACGAGCAGTACTTC.

The chain is built from TRBV5-1 and TRBJ1-4; D uncertain. Trimming shortened V by 0 bases and J by 0 bases, and 6 bases separated the two germline ends. There are 15 residues in the CDR3. CDR1 is SGHRS, CDR2 YFSETQ, per germline. CDR3 DNA: TGCGCCAGCAGCTTGGAGGAGGCAACTAATGAAAAACTGTTTTTT. This encodes CASSLEEATNEKLFF.

The chain couples TRBV27 to TRBJ2-7; 13 bases line up with TRBD2. This CDR3 has 15 residues. Unmatched junction bases numbered 1, after V lost 3 bases and J lost 2 bases. CDR1 and CDR2 (germline): MNHEY, SMNVEV (reference sequence). Here the CDR3 reads CASSFGTSGTYEQYF. The CDR3 DNA follows: TGTGCCAGCAGTTTTGGGACTAGCGGGACCTACGAGCAGTACTTC.

The rearrangement uses TRBV4-3 and TRBJ2-7; 9 nucleotides line up with TRBD2. V gave up 0 bases and J gave up 3 bases; unmatched junction bases: 6. Germline V gene data show CDR1 as LGHNA and CDR2 as YSLEER. The CDR3 loop spans 16 amino acids. This chain's CDR3 is CASSQDSSGRFYEQYF. In DNA form, the CDR3 reads TGCGCCAGCAGCCAAGATAGCAGCGGGAGGTTCTACGAGCAGTACTTC.

V gene TRBV27 combines with J gene TRBJ1-3, with 8 bases identical to TRBD1. Germline CDR1 is MNHEY and CDR2 is SMNVEV (reference sequence). This CDR3 contains 16 residues. V lost 5 bases to trimming and J lost 0 bases; unmatched junction nucleotides: 6. CDR3 sequence (DNA): TGTGCCAGCAGTCCGGGGACAGGTACCTCTGGAAACACCATATATTTT. Translating gives CASSPGTGTSGNTIYF.

The chain uses TRBV19 and TRBJ1-2; 7 nucleotides match TRBD1. Trimming at V came to 5 bases and at J to 2 bases, leaving 11 bases not matched to a gene. CDR1 and CDR2 (germline): LNHDA, SQIVND (reference sequence). CDR3 length equals 16 residues. The CDR3: CASSAKQGTRNYGYTF. The DNA for the CDR3 is TGTGCCAGTAGTGCTAAACAGGGGACCAGAAACTATGGCTACACCTTC.

The genes are TRBV6-2 or TRBV6-3 and TRBJ2-1, with no clear D. This CDR3 spans 14 amino acids. V was shortened by 4 bases and J by 5 bases, with 12 bases between the two germline ends. Germline CDR1 is MNHEY and CDR2 is SVGEGT. This CDR3 is CASSFSLSDNEQFF. For the CDR3, the DNA is TGTGCCAGCAGTTTTTCCTTATCCGACAATGAGCAGTTCTTC.

The V and J genes are TRBV6-1 and TRBJ2-1, with D tentatively TRBD1 (6 bases). V shed 2 bases and J shed 3 bases, with 14 bases lying between them. Germline CDR1 and CDR2: MNHNS and SASEGT. The CDR3 is made up of 16 amino acids. CDR3 amino acids: CASSEFSGQLYNEQFF. CDR3 coding DNA: TGTGCCAGCAGTGAATTTTCGGGACAACTCTACAATGAGCAGTTCTTC.

This clone was detected only once. V gene TRBV28 combines with J gene TRBJ2-3; 7 bases line up with TRBD2. V lost 4 bases, J lost 6 bases, and 7 bases stayed unmatched. CDR3 length: 14 residues. The germline gives CDR1 MDHEN, CDR2 SYDVKM. The CDR3 DNA reads TGTGCCAGCAGTTCACTAGCGATCCGGGATACGCAGTATTTT. It yields the protein CASSSLAIRDTQYF.

V usage is TRBV19 and J usage is TRBJ2-1; possibly TRBD2 for D (6 bases). CDR3 length: 12 residues. Germline CDR1 reads LNHDA; CDR2 reads SQIVND (reference sequence). The V gene lost 4 bases and the J gene lost 12 bases, with 13 bases spanning the gap. CDR3 residues: CASSTPPGRQFF. As DNA, the CDR3 is TGTGCCAGTAGTACCCCCCCCGGGAGGCAGTTCTTC. The variable domain in full, completed from reference TRBV19 and TRBJ2-1, reads DGGITQSPKYLFRKEGQNVTLSCEQNLNHDAMYWYRQDPGQGLRLIYYSQIVNDFQKGDIAEGYSVSREKKESFPLTVTSAQKNPTAFYLCASSTPPGRQFFGPGTRLTVL.

The J gene is TRBJ2-1, the V gene TRBV28; 7 bases line up with TRBD1. Germline assignment: CDR1 MDHEN and CDR2 SYDVKM. The CDR3 is 16 residues long. J lost 6 bases, V lost 3 bases, and 11 bases had no gene match. In DNA form, the CDR3 reads TGTGCCAGCAGTTTGGAACTAGGACAGGATAGCAATGAGCAGTTCTTC. Amino acids: CASSLELGQDSNEQFF.

This chain links TRBV21-1 with TRBJ1-6. TRBV21-1 is shown as a pseudogene. The CDR3 runs to 16 residues. The CDR3 DNA reads as TGTGCCAGCAGCAAAGGCGGAGAGAAGTATAATTCACCCCTCCACTTT. Translated, it gives CASSKGGEKYNSPLHF.

This chain uses TRBV7-2 with TRBJ2-7; 7 bases agree with TRBD1. Germline loops: CDR1 SGHTA, CDR2 FQGNSA. The J segment lost 0 bases and the V segment lost 4 bases, leaving 3 bases of the junction unmatched. The CDR3 spans 14 residues. The CDR3 sequence: CASSSDRSSYEQYF. The CDR3 bases are TGTGCCAGCAGCTCGGACAGGAGCTCCTACGAGCAGTACTTC.

In DNA form, the CDR3 reads TGCGCCAGCAGCCAAGATGGTCCAGGGGGCGAGACCCAGTACTTC. Protein: CASSQDGPGGETQYF. The chain links TRBV4-3 to TRBJ2-5; 8 bases line up with TRBD1. The germline V gene has CDR1 LGHNA and CDR2 YSLEER. This CDR3 spans 15 amino acids. V trimming: 0 bases; J trimming: 5 bases; junction bases outside the gene matches: 5.

Only a few counts were recorded for this clone. The chain links TRBV28 to TRBJ1-6, with TRBD1 matching 8 bases. This CDR3 has 15 amino acids. Germline CDR1 and CDR2: MDHEN and SYDVKM. Trimming removed 7 bases from V and 12 bases from J; junction bases left unmatched: 14. CDR3 sequence reads: CASTLWADRGGPLHF. CDR3 coding DNA: TGTGCCAGCACCCTATGGGCTGACAGGGGCGGACCCCTCCACTTT.

The CDR3: CASSSRTSGRYEQYF. The CDR3 nucleotides are TGTGCCAGCAGTTCTCGGACTAGCGGTCGTTACGAGCAGTACTTC. This chain joins TRBV6-2 or TRBV6-3 and TRBJ2-7; 10 bases line up with TRBD2. V gave up 4 bases and J gave up 4 bases; unmatched junction bases: 7. The germline CDR1 and CDR2 sequences are MNHEY and SVGEGT. This CDR3 has 15 amino acids.

The J gene is TRBJ2-7, the V gene TRBV7-2; TRBD1 is a possible D gene (7 bases). The V end was cut by 5 bases, the J end by 4 bases, with 12 bases between. This CDR3 is 13 amino acids long. The V gene's germline CDR1 is SGHTA and CDR2 FQGNSA. This CDR3 is CASSPRGAYEQYF. The CDR3 region has the DNA TGTGCCAGCAGCCCCAGGGGGGCGTACGAGCAGTACTTC.

The V call is TRBV10-3, the J call TRBJ1-3; the match to TRBD1 covers 8 bases. Trimming cost V 2 bases and J 1 base; bases outside gene matches: 4. This CDR3 comprises 16 residues. The germline V gene encodes CDR1 ENHRY and CDR2 SYGVKD. The DNA for the CDR3 is TGTGCCATCAGTGAGCCTCGGACAGGGTCTGGAAACACCATATATTTT. The encoded protein is CAISEPRTGSGNTIYF.

This chain joins TRBV27 and TRBJ2-1; TRBD2 agrees at 8 bases. Trimming cost V 4 bases and J 0 bases; bases outside gene matches: 2. Germline V lookup: CDR1 MNHEY, CDR2 SMNVEV (reference sequence). The CDR3 has 15 amino acids. CDR3 nucleotides: TGTGCCAGCAGTTCGGGGGGGAGCTCCTACAATGAGCAGTTCTTC. Its translation is CASSSGGSSYNEQFF.